Presented here are 3 T cell receptor beta chains from one specimen sequenced in a study of human T cells and chemical hapten exposure. This sample's time point: patch test 1, 2 weeks after DPC sensitization. The sample's treatment: therapeutic diphenylcyclopropenone sensitization with weekly scalp DPC. TCRdb re-analysed the RACE reads in MiXCR, keeping a single row per CDR3 protein. Here the sample spans 300,000 to 400,000 distinct CDR3 sequences, around 7% being singletons. The source material was whole blood, sampled in connection with sensitization to the hapten diphenylcyclopropenone (DPC). The source is a woman aged 18-29 years with alopecia areata. Some clones in this sample may be carry-over from other donors' samples.

This clonotype was seen ten or more times. The rearrangement joins TRBV5-1 to TRBJ2-7; D gene ambiguous. The CDR3 has 13 residues. Germline-derived CDR1 and CDR2 are SGHRS and YFSETQ. Deletions cut 0 bases from V and 4 bases from J, with 8 bases between. The CDR3 bases are TGCGCCAGCAGCTTGGGACCCCTTTACGAGCAGTACTTC. Its translation is CASSLGPLYEQYF.

This clonotype was seen only a few times. The chain couples TRBV6-5 to TRBJ1-2, with 8 bases matching TRBD1. The CDR3 spans 18 residues. Unmatched junction bases numbered 11, after V lost 0 bases and J lost 2 bases. The germline V gene has CDR1 MNHEY and CDR2 SVGAGI. The CDR3 spells CASSYSGTGKDRNYGYTF. CDR3 DNA: TGTGCCAGCAGTTACTCAGGGACAGGCAAGGATCGAAACTATGGCTACACCTTC.

In this sample, this clonotype turned up a few times. The chain joins TRBV5-6 to TRBJ1-2, with 7 bases matching TRBD1. The V gene end was trimmed by 4 bases and the J gene end by 2 bases; junction bases not matched to a gene: 11. CDR3 length: 16 amino acids. Germline values: CDR1 SGHDT, CDR2 YYEEEE. The CDR3 is CASSLYTGAENYGYTF. Here the CDR3 DNA reads TGTGCCAGCAGCCTCTACACAGGGGCAGAGAACTATGGCTACACCTTC.